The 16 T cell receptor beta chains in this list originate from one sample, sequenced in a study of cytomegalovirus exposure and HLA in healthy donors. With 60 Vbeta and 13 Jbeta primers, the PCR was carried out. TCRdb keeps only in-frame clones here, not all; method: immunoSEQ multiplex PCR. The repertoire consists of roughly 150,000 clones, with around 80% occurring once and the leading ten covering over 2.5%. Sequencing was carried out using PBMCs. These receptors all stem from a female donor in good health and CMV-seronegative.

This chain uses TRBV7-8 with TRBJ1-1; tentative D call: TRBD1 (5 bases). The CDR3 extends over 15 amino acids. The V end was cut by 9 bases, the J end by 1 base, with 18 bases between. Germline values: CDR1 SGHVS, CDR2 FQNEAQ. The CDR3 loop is CASLTRTGGNTEAFF. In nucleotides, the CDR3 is TGTGCCAGTCTCACGCGTACGGGGGGGAACACTGAAGCTTTCTTT.

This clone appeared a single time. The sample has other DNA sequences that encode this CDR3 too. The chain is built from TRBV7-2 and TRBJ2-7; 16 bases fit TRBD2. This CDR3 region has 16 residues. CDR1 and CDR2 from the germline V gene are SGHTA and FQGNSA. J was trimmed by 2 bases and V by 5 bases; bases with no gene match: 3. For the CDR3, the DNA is TGTGCCAGCAGCCCGGGGACTAGCGGGAGGGCCTACGAGCAGTACTTC. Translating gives CASSPGTSGRAYEQYF.

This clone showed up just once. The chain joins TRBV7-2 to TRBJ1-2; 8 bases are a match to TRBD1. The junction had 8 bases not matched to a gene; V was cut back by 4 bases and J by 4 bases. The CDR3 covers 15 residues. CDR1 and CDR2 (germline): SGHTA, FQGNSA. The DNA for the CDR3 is TGTGCCAGCAGCTCGGACAGGGCTCGTGCCTATGGCTACACCTTC. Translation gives CASSSDRARAYGYTF.

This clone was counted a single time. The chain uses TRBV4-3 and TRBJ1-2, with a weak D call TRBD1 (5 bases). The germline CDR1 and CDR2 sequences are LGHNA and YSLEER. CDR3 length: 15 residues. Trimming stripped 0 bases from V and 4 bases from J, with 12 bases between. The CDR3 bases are TGCGCCAGCAGCCAAGAAGAAAGGCAGGGCTATGGCTACACCTTC. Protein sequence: CASSQEERQGYGYTF.

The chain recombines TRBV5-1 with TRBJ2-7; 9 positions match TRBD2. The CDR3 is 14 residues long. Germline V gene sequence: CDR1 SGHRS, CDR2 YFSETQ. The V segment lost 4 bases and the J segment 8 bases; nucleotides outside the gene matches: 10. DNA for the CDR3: TGCGCCAGCAGCGCGGGGGGGACTGCTACGAAGCAGTACTTC. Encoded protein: CASSAGGTATKQYF.

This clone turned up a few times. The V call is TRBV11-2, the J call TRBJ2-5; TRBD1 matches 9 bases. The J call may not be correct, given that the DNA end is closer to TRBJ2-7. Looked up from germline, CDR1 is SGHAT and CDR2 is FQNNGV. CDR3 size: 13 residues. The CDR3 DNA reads TGTGCCAGCAGCCCAGGACAGGGGTTCGAGCAGTACTTC. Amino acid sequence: CASSPGQGFEQYF.

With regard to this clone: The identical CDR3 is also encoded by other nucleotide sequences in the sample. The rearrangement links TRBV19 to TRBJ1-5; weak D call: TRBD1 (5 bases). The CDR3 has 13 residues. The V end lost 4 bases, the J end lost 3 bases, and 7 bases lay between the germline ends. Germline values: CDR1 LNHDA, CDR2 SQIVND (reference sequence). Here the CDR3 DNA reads TGTGCCAGTAGTAGACAGTCCAATCAGCCCCAGCATTTT. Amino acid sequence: CASSRQSNQPQHF.

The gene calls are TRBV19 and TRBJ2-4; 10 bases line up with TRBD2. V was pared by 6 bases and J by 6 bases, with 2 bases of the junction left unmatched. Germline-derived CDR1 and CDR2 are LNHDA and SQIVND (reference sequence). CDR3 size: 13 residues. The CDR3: CASSSSGGNIQYF. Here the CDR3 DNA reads TGTGCCAGTAGCTCTAGCGGGGGAAACATTCAGTACTTC. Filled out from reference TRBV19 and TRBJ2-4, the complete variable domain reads DGGITQSPKYLFRKEGQNVTLSCEQNLNHDAMYWYRQDPGQGLRLIYYSQIVNDFQKGDIAEGYSVSREKKESFPLTVTSAQKNPTAFYLCASSSSGGNIQYFGAGTRLSVL.

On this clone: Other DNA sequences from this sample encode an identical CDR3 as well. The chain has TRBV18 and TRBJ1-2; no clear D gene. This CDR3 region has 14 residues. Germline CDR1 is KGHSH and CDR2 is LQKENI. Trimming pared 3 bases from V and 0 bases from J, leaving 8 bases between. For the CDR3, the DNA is TGTGCCAGCTCACCCGACACCGCTAACTATGGCTACACCTTC. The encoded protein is CASSPDTANYGYTF.

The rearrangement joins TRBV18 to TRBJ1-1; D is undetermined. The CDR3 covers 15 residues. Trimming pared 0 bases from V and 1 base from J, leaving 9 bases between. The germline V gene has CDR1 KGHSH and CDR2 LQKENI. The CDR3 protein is CASSPPGRRNTEAFF. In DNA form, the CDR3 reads TGTGCCAGCTCACCACCGGGCAGGCGGAACACTGAAGCTTTCTTT.

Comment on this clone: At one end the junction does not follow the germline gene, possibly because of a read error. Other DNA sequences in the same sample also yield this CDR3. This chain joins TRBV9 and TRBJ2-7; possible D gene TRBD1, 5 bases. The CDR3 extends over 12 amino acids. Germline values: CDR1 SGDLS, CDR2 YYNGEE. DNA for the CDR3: TGCGCCAGCAGCCCTACAGGCCGCGAGCAGTACTTC. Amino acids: CASSPTGREQYF. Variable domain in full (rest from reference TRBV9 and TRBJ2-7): DSGVTQTPKHLITATGQRVTLRCSPRSGDLSVYWYQQSLDQGLQFLIQYYNGEERAKGNILERFSAQQFPDLHSELNLSSLELGDSALYFCASSPTGREQYFGPGTRLTVT.

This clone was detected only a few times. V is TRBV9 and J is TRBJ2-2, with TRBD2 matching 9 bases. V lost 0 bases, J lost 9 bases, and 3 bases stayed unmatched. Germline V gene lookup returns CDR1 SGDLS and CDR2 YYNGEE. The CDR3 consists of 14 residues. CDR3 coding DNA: TGTGCCAGCAGCGTAGGCGGGGGGGTCCGGGAGCTGTTTTTT. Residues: CASSVGGGVRELFF.

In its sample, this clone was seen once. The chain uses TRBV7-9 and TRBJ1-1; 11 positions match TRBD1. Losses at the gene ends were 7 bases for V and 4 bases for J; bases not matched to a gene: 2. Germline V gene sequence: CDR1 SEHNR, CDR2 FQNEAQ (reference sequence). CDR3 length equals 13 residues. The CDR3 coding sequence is TGTGCCAGCACCGGGACAGGGGGCACTGAAGCTTTCTTT. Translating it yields CASTGTGGTEAFF.

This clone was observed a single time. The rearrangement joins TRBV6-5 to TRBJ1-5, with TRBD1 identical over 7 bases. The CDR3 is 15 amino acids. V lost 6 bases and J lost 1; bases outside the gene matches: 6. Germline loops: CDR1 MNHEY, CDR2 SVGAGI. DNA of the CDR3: TGTGCCAGCAGGCCGGGACAGAGAAGCAATCAGCCCCAGCATTTT. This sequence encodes CASRPGQRSNQPQHF.

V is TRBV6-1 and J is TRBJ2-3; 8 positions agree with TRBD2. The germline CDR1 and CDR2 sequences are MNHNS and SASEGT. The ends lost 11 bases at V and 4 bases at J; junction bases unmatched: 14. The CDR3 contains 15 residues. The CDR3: CAVKGTRRTADTQYF. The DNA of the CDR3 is TGTGCCGTCAAGGGGACTAGGAGGACCGCAGATACGCAGTATTTT.

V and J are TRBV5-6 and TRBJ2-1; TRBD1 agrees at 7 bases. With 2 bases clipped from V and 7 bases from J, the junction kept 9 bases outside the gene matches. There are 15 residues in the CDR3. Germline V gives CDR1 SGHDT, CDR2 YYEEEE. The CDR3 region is CASSFSEGGMNEQFF. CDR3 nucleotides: TGTGCCAGCAGCTTCTCTGAAGGGGGCATGAATGAGCAGTTCTTC.